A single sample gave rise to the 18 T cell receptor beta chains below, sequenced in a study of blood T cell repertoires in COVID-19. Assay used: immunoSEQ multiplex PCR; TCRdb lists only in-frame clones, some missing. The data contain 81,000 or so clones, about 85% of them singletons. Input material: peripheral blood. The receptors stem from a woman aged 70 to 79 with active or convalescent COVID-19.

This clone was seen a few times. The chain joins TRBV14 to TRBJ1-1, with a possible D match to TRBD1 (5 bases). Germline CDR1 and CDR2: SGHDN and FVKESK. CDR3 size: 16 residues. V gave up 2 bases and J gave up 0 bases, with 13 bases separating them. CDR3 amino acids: CASSQYARRVNTEAFF. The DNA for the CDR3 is TGTGCCAGCAGCCAATACGCCCGCAGGGTGAACACTGAAGCTTTCTTT. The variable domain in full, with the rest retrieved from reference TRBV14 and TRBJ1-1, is EAGVTQFPSHSVIEKGQTVTLRCDPISGHDNLYWYRRVMGKEIKFLLHFVKESKQDESGMPNNRFLAERTGGTYSTLKVQPAELEDSGVYFCASSQYARRVNTEAFFGQGTRLTVV.

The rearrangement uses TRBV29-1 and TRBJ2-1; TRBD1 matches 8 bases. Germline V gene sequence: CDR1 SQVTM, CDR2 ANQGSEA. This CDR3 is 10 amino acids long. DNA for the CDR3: TGCTCGGGACAGGTTAATGAGCAGTTCTTC. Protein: CSGQVNEQFF.

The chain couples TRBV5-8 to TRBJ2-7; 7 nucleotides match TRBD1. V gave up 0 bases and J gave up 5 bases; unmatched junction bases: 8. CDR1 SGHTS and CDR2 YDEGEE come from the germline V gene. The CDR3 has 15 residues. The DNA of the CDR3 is TGTGCCAGCAGCTTGGCGGTAGGGGGCTTTAACGAGCAGTACTTC. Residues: CASSLAVGGFNEQYF.

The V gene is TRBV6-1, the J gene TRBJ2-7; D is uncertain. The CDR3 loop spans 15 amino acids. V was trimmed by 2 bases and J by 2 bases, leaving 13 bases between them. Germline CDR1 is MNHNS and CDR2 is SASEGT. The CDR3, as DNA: TGTGCCAGCAGTGAAAACTCGGTACCTACCTACGAGCAGTACTTC. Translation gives CASSENSVPTYEQYF.

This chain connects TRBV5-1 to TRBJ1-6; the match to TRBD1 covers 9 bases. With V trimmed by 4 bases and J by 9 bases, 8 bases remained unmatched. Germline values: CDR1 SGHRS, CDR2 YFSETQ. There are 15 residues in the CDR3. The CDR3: CASSTGQGASSPLHF. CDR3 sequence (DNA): TGCGCCAGCAGCACGGGACAGGGTGCCAGTTCACCCCTCCACTTT.

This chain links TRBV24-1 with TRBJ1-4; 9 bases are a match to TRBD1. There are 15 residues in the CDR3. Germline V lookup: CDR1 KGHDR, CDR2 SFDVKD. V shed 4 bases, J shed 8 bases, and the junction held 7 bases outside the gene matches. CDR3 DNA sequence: TGTGCCACCAGTGACCCAACAGGGGGCAGAGAAAAACTGTTTTTT. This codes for CATSDPTGGREKLFF.

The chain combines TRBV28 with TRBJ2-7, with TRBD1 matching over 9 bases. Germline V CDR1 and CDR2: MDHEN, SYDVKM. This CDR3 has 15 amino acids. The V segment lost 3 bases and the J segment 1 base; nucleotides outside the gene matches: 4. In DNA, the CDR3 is TGTGCCAGCAGTTTCCAGGGACAGGGTTCCTACGAGCAGTACTTC. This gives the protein CASSFQGQGSYEQYF.

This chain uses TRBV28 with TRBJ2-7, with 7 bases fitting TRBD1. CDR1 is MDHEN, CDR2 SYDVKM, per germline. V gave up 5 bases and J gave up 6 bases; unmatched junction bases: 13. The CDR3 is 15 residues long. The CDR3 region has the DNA TGTGCCAGCAGTACACAGACAGGGAGAATTCGCGAGCAGTACTTC. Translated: CASSTQTGRIREQYF.

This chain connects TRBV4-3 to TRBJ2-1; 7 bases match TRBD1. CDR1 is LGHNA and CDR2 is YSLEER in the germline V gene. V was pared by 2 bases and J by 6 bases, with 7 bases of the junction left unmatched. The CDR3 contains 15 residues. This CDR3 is CASSQMTGKGNEQFF. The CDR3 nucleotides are TGCGCCAGCAGCCAAATGACAGGGAAGGGCAATGAGCAGTTCTTC.

This chain's CDR3 is CASTSDRGQFYEQYF. CDR3 nucleotide sequence: TGTGCCAGCACCTCGGACAGGGGGCAGTTCTACGAGCAGTACTTC. V usage is TRBV7-8 and J usage is TRBJ2-7; 11 positions agree with TRBD1. V was pared by 7 bases and J by 3 bases, with 8 bases of the junction left unmatched. Per germline, CDR1 SGHVS and CDR2 FQNEAQ. The CDR3 is 15 amino acids.

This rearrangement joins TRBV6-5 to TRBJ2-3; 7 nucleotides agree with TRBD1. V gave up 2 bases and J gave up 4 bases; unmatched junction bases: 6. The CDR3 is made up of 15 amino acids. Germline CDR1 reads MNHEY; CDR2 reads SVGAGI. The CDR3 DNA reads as TGTGCCAGCAGTTACGCCGGGACAGTTCCAGATACGCAGTATTTT. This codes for CASSYAGTVPDTQYF.

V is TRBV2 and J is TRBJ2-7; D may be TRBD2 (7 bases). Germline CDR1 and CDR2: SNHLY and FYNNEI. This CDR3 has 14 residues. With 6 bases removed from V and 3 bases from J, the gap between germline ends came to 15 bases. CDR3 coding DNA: TGTGCCAGCAGGGGGGGGGCAACCCTCTACGAGCAGTACTTC. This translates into CASRGGATLYEQYF.

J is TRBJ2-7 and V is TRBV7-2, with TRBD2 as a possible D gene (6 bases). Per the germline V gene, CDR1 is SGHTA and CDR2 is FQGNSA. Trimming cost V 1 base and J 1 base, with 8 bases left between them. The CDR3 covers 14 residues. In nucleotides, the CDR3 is TGTGCCAGCAGCTTAGGAGGGACTTCCTACGAGCAGTACTTC. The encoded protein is CASSLGGTSYEQYF.

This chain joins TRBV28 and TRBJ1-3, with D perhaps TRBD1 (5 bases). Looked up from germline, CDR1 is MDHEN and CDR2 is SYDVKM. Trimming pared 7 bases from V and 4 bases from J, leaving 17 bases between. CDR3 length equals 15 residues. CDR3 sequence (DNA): TGTGCCAGCACCTTGGCGGGGGTTGGAGGAAACACCATATATTTT. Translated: CASTLAGVGGNTIYF.

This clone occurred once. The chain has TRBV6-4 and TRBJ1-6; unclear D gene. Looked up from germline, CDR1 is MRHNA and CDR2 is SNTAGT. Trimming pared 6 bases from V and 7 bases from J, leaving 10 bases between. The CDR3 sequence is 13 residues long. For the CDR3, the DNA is TGTGCCAGCAGCGCTAATGAGAATTCACCCCTCCACTTT. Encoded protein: CASSANENSPLHF.

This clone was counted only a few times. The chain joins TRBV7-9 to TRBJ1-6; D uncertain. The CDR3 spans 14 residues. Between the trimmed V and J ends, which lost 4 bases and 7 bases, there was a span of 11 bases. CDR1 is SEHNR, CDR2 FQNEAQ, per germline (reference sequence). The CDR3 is CASSWIGENSPLHF. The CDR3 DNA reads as TGTGCCAGCAGCTGGATCGGAGAGAATTCACCCCTCCACTTT.

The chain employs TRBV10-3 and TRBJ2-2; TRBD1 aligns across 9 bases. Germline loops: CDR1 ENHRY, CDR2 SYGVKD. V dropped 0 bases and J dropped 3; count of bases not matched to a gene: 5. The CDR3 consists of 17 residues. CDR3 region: CAISESMGQGHTGELFF. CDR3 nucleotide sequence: TGTGCCATCAGTGAGTCGATGGGACAGGGTCACACCGGGGAGCTGTTTTTT.

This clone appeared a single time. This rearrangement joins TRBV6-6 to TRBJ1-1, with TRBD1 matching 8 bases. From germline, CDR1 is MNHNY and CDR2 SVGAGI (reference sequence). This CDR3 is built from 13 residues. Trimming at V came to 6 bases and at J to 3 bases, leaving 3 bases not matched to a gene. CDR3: CASRDRVYTEAFF. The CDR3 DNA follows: TGTGCCAGCAGGGACAGGGTTTACACTGAAGCTTTCTTT.